This T cell receptor beta chain was retrieved from a study of CD8 T cells in Susac syndrome. The authors sequenced TCR beta from blood CD8+ and CD4+ T cells. Negative isolation yielded CD8+ and CD4+ T cells; FACS enriched TEMRA cells. CDR1 is MNHEY, CDR2 SMNVEV, per germline (reference sequence). CDR3 length equals 15 residues. V was clipped by 6 bases and J by 6 bases; unmatched bases: 10. General study results and limits: The study admitted that it had a relatively small number of individuals in its TCR sequencing and HLA analysis.

To note about this clonotype: The antigen remains undetermined.

Random hexamers primed reverse transcription of 0.5 to 1 ug RNA. The immunoSEQ assay covered 54 Vbeta and 13 Jbeta segments for CDR3. TCRdb ran MiXCR on the immunoSEQ multiplex PCR reads and lists one entry per CDR3 protein. Found here are roughly 110,000 distinct CDR3 sequences, 80% to 95% of them singletons; the top ten hold over 0.12%. V usage is TRBV27 and J usage is TRBJ2-7; 11 bases are shared with TRBD2. The source material was CD4+ T cells from PBMCs. This clonotype was sampled from a human donor in good health. The CDR3, as DNA: TGTGCCAGCAGCTTAGCGGGAGGGCCCTCGGGCGAGCAGTACTTC. Its protein is CASSLAGGPSGEQYF.